This TCR beta chain is from a study of molecular identifiers for immune sequencing clone quantification. Study-level results: In naive cells, under 1% of molecules belonged to clones above 20 RNA copies, against over 97% in effector cells.

TCRdb fed the PCR reads into MiXCR, producing one record per CDR3 protein. The data contain about 640,000 distinct CDR3 sequences, nearly 20% of them singletons. V trimming: 8 bases; J trimming: 1 base; junction bases outside the gene matches: 3. The CDR3 runs 14 residues. The germline gives CDR1 MGHRA, CDR2 YSYEKL. Only a few counts were recorded for this clonotype. The antigen is undetermined. The chain is built from TRBV4-1 and TRBJ2-2; 8 positions agree with TRBD2. This clonotype was sampled from a human donor in good health. Some libraries in this study had Jurkat cell RNA spiked in. Sequencing used naive CD8+ T cells from blood, with Jurkat cell RNA spiked in. The subset was: FACS-sorted CD8+CD4-CCR7+CD45RA+ naive T cells. The CDR3 reads CASGLAGNTGELFF. Here the CDR3 DNA reads TGCGCCAGCGGTCTAGCGGGGAACACCGGGGAGCTGTTTTTT.